This T cell receptor (beta chain) came from a study of cytomegalovirus exposure and HLA in healthy donors. The study's findings and limits: Some highly shared sequence variants likely arose as a pipeline artifact. TCR beta chains numbering 164 were designated cytomegalovirus-associated. What a later analysis showed was that several of the most significant clusters appeared linked to common viral pathogens. Later analysis showed most CMV-associated TCR beta chains appearing HLA-restricted.

PCR employed 60 Vbeta and 13 Jbeta primers. Generated by immunoSEQ multiplex PCR, the TCRdb table keeps only in-frame clones and is missing some. The sample shows about 150,000 clones, over 75% of them seen only once. This clone was detected once. The antigen is unknown. The CDR3 is 15 amino acids. The V gene lost 1 base and the J gene lost 1 base, with 8 bases spanning the gap. Looked up from germline, CDR1 is SGHRS and CDR2 is YFSETQ. Sequencing was performed on PBMCs. This receptor was taken from a male donor in good health and CMV-seronegative. The V gene is TRBV5-1, the J gene TRBJ1-4; maybe TRBD1 (5 bases). The CDR3 spells CASSLMGGTNEKLFF. The CDR3 coding sequence is TGCGCCAGCAGCTTGATGGGGGGAACTAATGAAAAACTGTTTTTT.